These 25 T cell receptor beta chains came from one sample sequenced in a study of Graves' ophthalmopathy and Graves' hyperthyroidism (dated by TCRdb to 2017 to 2018). The sequencing machine was an Illumina HiSeq 2000. For repertoire sequencing, TCR beta CDR3 regions were amplified from RNA transcripts. The first round was an RT-PCR using HTBI primers with the Qiagen OneStep RT-PCR kit, and this first round was followed by a second-round multiplex PCR, then size selection and purification. The public reads were reanalyzed by TCRdb: fastp trimming at Q25, MiXCR alignment, in-frame beta chains only. Records with the same CDR3 protein are collapsed into one entry carrying the most frequent genes and DNA. This sample gives about 210,000 distinct CDR3 sequences in total; 25% to 35% of them show up just once. The top ten clonotypes cover 9.1% of the sample. The source material was peripheral blood. The receptors were sampled from a man aged 45-65 years with Graves' ophthalmopathy. Donor details come from another sample of the same person, matched by shared clones.

This clonotype was observed a few times. V and J are TRBV19 and TRBJ1-5, with TRBD1 matching over 9 bases. Germline V lookup: CDR1 LNHDA, CDR2 SQIVND (reference sequence). The CDR3 contains 14 residues. V lost 8 bases to trimming and J lost 4 bases; unmatched junction nucleotides: 6. CDR3 in DNA: TGTGCCAGTGGGACAGGGAAAGGAAATCAGCCCCAGCATTTT. This translates into CASGTGKGNQPQHF.

This clonotype was observed once. This chain connects TRBV4-2 to TRBJ2-7; maybe TRBD1 (6 bases). Between the trimmed V and J ends, which lost 0 bases and 0 bases, there was a span of 12 bases. CDR3 length: 16 amino acids. Germline values: CDR1 LGHNA, CDR2 YNFKEQ. The CDR3 protein is CASSQDRTETSYEQYF. The CDR3 DNA is TGTGCCAGCAGCCAAGATAGGACAGAGACCTCCTACGAGCAGTACTTC.

The chain combines TRBV20-1 with TRBJ2-5; D call uncertain. The CDR3 totals 14 residues. V lost 0 bases to trimming and J lost 5 bases, with 13 bases between them. Germline CDR1 DFQATT, CDR2 SNEGSKA (reference sequence). CDR3 loop: CSARDLSPAETQYF. CDR3 nucleotide sequence: TGCAGTGCTAGAGATCTTTCTCCAGCGGAGACCCAGTACTTC.

This clonotype was counted many times. The chain links TRBV25-1 to TRBJ2-7; TRBD2 aligns across 7 bases. This CDR3 is 16 amino acids long. J was trimmed by 0 bases and V by 4 bases; bases with no gene match: 9. Germline V lookup: CDR1 MGHDK, CDR2 SYGVNS. In nucleotides, the CDR3 is TGTGCCAGCAGTGGGCCGGGACTACTCCTCTCCTACGAGCAGTACTTC. It translates to CASSGPGLLLSYEQYF.

This clonotype was observed at least ten times. This chain joins TRBV29-1 and TRBJ1-2; 7 nucleotides align to TRBD1. V lost 3 bases to trimming and J lost 2 bases; unmatched junction nucleotides: 6. Germline V gene sequence: CDR1 SQVTM, CDR2 ANQGSEA. The CDR3 totals 14 residues. As DNA, the CDR3 is TGCAGCGTTGACCCCGCACAGGGGAACTATGGCTACACCTTC. Translating it yields CSVDPAQGNYGYTF.

This clonotype was seen many times. The chain is built from TRBV10-3 and TRBJ2-5; the D call may be TRBD1 or TRBD2 (5 bases each). Trimming removed 8 bases from V and 4 bases from J, with 23 bases in between. CDR3 length: 16 residues. CDR1 is ENHRY, CDR2 SYGVKD, per germline. In DNA, the CDR3 is TGTGCCATCCGACCGGGGCAGGGTTCTGGTAGAGAGACCCAGTACTTC. Protein: CAIRPGQGSGRETQYF.

The chain uses TRBV29-1 and TRBJ1-1; D is undetermined. This CDR3 region has 12 residues. Germline CDR1 and CDR2: SQVTM and ANQGSEA. V shed 6 bases and J shed 5 bases, with 13 bases lying between them. The CDR3 spells CSVTEPGTEAFF. CDR3 nucleotides: TGCAGCGTCACGGAGCCGGGGACTGAAGCTTTCTTT.

The chain has TRBV11-2 and TRBJ2-7; D remains ambiguous. The CDR3 covers 16 residues. CDR1 is SGHAT, CDR2 FQNNGV, per germline. The V end lost 2 bases, the J end lost 5 bases, and 19 bases lay between the germline ends. CDR3 in DNA: TGTGCCAGCAGCTTATTAAGTGGGGAATTAGGCGACGAGCAGTACTTC. Translated, it gives CASSLLSGELGDEQYF. The whole variable domain, filled in from reference TRBV11-2 and TRBJ2-7, reads EAGVAQSPRYKIIEKRQSVAFWCNPISGHATLYWYQQILGQGPKLLIQFQNNGVVDDSQLPKDRFSAERLKGVDSTLKIQPAKLEDSAVYLCASSLLSGELGDEQYFGPGTRLTVT.

The table lists this clonotype with a count of one. The chain employs TRBV5-8 and TRBJ2-7, with TRBD1 identical over 9 bases. The germline V gene encodes CDR1 SGHTS and CDR2 YDEGEE. This CDR3 is 15 amino acids long. The J segment lost 2 bases and the V segment lost 4 bases, leaving 7 bases of the junction unmatched. The DNA of the CDR3 is TGTGCCAGCAGCCTTGAGGACAGGGGAACCTACGAGCAGTACTTC. This encodes CASSLEDRGTYEQYF.

The gene calls are TRBV12-3 or TRBV12-4 and TRBJ2-7, with a possible D match to TRBD1 (6 bases). The CDR3 extends over 14 amino acids. The V gene lost 3 bases and the J gene lost 6 bases, with 15 bases spanning the gap. The CDR3 region has the DNA TGTGCCAGCAGTTTTGGGGCGGAAGGGGGCGAGCAGTACTTC. This translates into CASSFGAEGGEQYF.

The rearrangement joins TRBV28 to TRBJ1-2, with 7 bases lining up with TRBD1. The V and J ends lost 5 bases and 8 bases, in that order; junction bases with no gene match: 8. Per germline, CDR1 MDHEN and CDR2 SYDVKM. The CDR3 has 13 amino acids. The CDR3 region is CASSQDRVEGYTF. In DNA form, the CDR3 reads TGTGCCAGCAGTCAAGACAGGGTGGAGGGCTACACCTTC.

At least ten counts were recorded for this clonotype. This chain connects TRBV28 to TRBJ2-5; D gene unclear. The length of the CDR3 is 11 residues. The V and J ends lost 8 bases and 5 bases respectively, with 9 bases between them. The V gene's germline CDR1 is MDHEN and CDR2 SYDVKM. CDR3 DNA: TGTGCCAGCCACACCAGGGAGACCCAGTACTTC. Amino acid sequence: CASHTRETQYF. Full variable domain (rest looked up from reference TRBV28 and TRBJ2-5): DVKVTQSSRYLVKRTGEKVFLECVQDMDHENMFWYRQDPGLGLRLIYFSYDVKMKEKGDIPEGYSVSREKKERFSLILESASTNQTSMYLCASHTRETQYFGPGTRLLVL.

This clonotype has a count of ten or more. The chain uses TRBV5-1 and TRBJ1-1; D unclear. V lost 0 bases, J lost 5 bases, and 11 bases lay in between. Germline V CDR1 and CDR2: SGHRS, YFSETQ. The CDR3 totals 14 residues. In DNA form, the CDR3 reads TGCGCCAGCAGCTTGGAGGTGGGGAAGACTGAAGCTTTCTTT. It specifies CASSLEVGKTEAFF.

This clonotype was counted at least ten times. This rearrangement joins TRBV6-1 to TRBJ1-2, with D unclear. The CDR3 contains 14 residues. The V gene's germline CDR1 is MNHNS and CDR2 SASEGT. Trimming cost V 4 bases and J 0 bases, with 9 bases left between them. CDR3 sequence: CASSVRLTNYGYTF. DNA for the CDR3: TGTGCCAGCAGTGTCAGGCTTACTAACTATGGCTACACCTTC.

This clonotype was observed many times. The chain joins TRBV28 to TRBJ1-2; possible D gene TRBD1, 6 bases. Germline lookup yields CDR1 MDHEN and CDR2 SYDVKM. This CDR3 has 13 residues. Trimming stripped 4 bases from V and 6 bases from J, with 12 bases between. This CDR3 is CASSSGTPDGYTF. The CDR3 DNA reads TGTGCCAGCAGTTCTGGGACACCCGATGGCTACACCTTC.

The chain employs TRBV6-2 or TRBV6-3 and TRBJ1-3; a possible D gene is TRBD1 (5 bases). CDR3 length: 13 amino acids. V was pared by 7 bases and J by 4 bases, with 11 bases between. Germline CDR1 reads MNHEY; CDR2 reads SVGEGT. The CDR3: CASMHDSGNTIYF. The CDR3 DNA is TGTGCCAGCATGCACGACAGCGGAAACACCATATATTTT.

This clonotype was seen at least ten times. The rearrangement joins TRBV4-3 to TRBJ2-5; D unresolved. This CDR3 is built from 15 residues. The germline V gene has CDR1 LGHNA and CDR2 YSLEER. Trimming took 0 bases from V and 1 from J, leaving 9 bases between them. The CDR3 region has the DNA TGCGCCAGCAGCCAAGAAGTGGGCATCCAAGAGACCCAGTACTTC. Protein sequence: CASSQEVGIQETQYF.

This clonotype has at least ten counts. This CDR3 reads CASDRGGRQPQHF. The CDR3 DNA is TGTGCCAGCGACAGGGGGGGCCGGCAGCCCCAGCATTTT. V is TRBV28 and J is TRBJ1-5; 9 nucleotides line up with TRBD1. V dropped 8 bases and J dropped 7; count of bases not matched to a gene: 6. There are 13 residues in the CDR3. CDR1 and CDR2 from the germline V gene are MDHEN and SYDVKM.

In this sample, this clonotype turned up a few times. This chain's CDR3 is CASTTSGRREETQYF. The CDR3 DNA reads TGTGCCAGCACTACTAGCGGGAGAAGGGAAGAGACCCAGTACTTC. J is TRBJ2-5 and V is TRBV6-1; 11 bases line up with TRBD2. Germline V gives CDR1 MNHNS, CDR2 SASEGT. V lost 7 bases to trimming and J lost 3 bases; unmatched junction nucleotides: 7. The CDR3 contains 15 residues.

The chain recombines TRBV28 with TRBJ1-5; no clear D. The CDR3 sequence is 12 residues long. Germline values: CDR1 MDHEN, CDR2 SYDVKM. The germline V and J ends were trimmed by 5 bases and 7 bases, with 9 bases remaining between them. CDR3 sequence (DNA): TGTGCCAGCAGTGAAGTGGCCCAGCCCCAGCATTTT. This translates into CASSEVAQPQHF.

This clonotype was seen at least ten times. The CDR3 reads CASSFGGQEAFF. The CDR3, as DNA: TGTGCCAGCAGCTTCGGGGGTCAGGAAGCTTTCTTT. The chain couples TRBV11-1 to TRBJ1-1, with D tentatively TRBD1 (5 bases). CDR3 length equals 12 residues. With 3 bases removed from V and 8 bases from J, the gap between germline ends came to 10 bases. CDR1 is SGHAT, CDR2 FQDESV, per germline (reference sequence).

This clonotype has a count of ten or more. V gene TRBV7-9 combines with J gene TRBJ2-5, with D possibly being TRBD2 (5 bases). The germline CDR1 and CDR2 sequences are SEHNR and FQNEAQ (reference sequence). V was pared by 3 bases and J by 9 bases, with 20 bases between. This CDR3 has 15 residues. CDR3 sequence (DNA): TGTGCCAGCAGCTTTTCGGGGTCCCGTCTAAGTTCCCAGTACTTC. It yields the protein CASSFSGSRLSSQYF.

This clonotype has at least ten counts. This rearrangement joins TRBV12-3 or TRBV12-4 to TRBJ2-4; D gene uncertain. V gave up 6 bases and J gave up 0 bases, with 9 bases separating them. The CDR3 contains 14 residues. The chain's CDR3 is CASRSSGAKNIQYF. For the CDR3, the DNA is TGTGCCAGCAGGTCCTCTGGAGCCAAAAACATTCAGTACTTC.

Many counts were recorded for this clonotype. The V gene is TRBV4-3, the J gene TRBJ2-4; 7 nucleotides align to TRBD1. J lost 0 bases, V lost 0 bases, and 14 bases had no gene match. The CDR3 spans 20 residues. CDR1 and CDR2 from the germline V gene are LGHNA and YSLEER. In nucleotides, the CDR3 is TGCGCCAGCAGCCAAGATCGTAACAGGGGCTTCGAGCTAGCCAAAAACATTCAGTACTTC. Protein product: CASSQDRNRGFELAKNIQYF.

V and J are TRBV19 and TRBJ2-5, with D possibly matching TRBD2 (5 bases). Germline CDR1 LNHDA, CDR2 SQIVND (reference sequence). The CDR3 spans 14 residues. Between the trimmed V and J ends, which lost 2 bases and 3 bases, there was a span of 10 bases. Here the CDR3 DNA reads TGTGCCAGTAGTATAAGAGGGCAGAAAGAGACCCAGTACTTC. It is translated as CASSIRGQKETQYF. Variable domain in full (rest from reference TRBV19 and TRBJ2-5): DGGITQSPKYLFRKEGQNVTLSCEQNLNHDAMYWYRQDPGQGLRLIYYSQIVNDFQKGDIAEGYSVSREKKESFPLTVTSAQKNPTAFYLCASSIRGQKETQYFGPGTRLLVL.